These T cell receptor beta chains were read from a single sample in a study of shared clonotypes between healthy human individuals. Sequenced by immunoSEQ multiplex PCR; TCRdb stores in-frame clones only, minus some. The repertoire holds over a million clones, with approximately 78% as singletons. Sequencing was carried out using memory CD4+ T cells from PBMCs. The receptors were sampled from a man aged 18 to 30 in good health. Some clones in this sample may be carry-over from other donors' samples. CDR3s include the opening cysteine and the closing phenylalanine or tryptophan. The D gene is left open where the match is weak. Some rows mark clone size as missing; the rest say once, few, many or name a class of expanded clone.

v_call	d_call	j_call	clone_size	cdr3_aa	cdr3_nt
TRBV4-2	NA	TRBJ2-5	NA	CASSQGLNQETQYF	TGTGCCAGCAGCCAAGGGCTGAACCAAGAGACCCAGTACTTC
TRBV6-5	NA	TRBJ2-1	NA	CATRQGGGNEQFF	TGTGCCACCAGACAGGGTGGGGGGAATGAGCAGTTCTTC
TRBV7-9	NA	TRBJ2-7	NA	CASSSLGYSYEQYF	TGTGCCAGCAGCTCCCTAGGGTATTCCTACGAGCAGTACTTC
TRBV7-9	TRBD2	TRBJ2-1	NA	CASSFTSGSVSEQFF	TGTGCCAGCAGCTTTACTAGCGGGAGCGTAAGTGAGCAGTTCTTC
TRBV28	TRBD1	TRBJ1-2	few	CASSLGDRGRSGYTF	TGTGCCAGCAGTTTAGGGGACAGGGGGCGAAGTGGCTACACCTTC
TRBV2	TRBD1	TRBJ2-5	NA	CASSQQGPDQETQYF	TGTGCCAGCAGTCAACAGGGGCCCGACCAAGAGACCCAGTACTTC
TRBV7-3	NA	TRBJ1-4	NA	CASSPDGGANEKLFF	TGTGCCAGCAGCCCCGACGGGGGGGCTAATGAAAAACTGTTTTTT
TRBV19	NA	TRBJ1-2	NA	CASSMTAGLPGYGYTF	TGTGCCAGTAGTATGACCGCGGGACTACCGGGGTATGGCTACACCTTC
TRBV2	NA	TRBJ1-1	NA	CASSPQGSGTEAFF	TGTGCCAGCAGTCCACAGGGATCGGGCACTGAAGCTTTCTTT
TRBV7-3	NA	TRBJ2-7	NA	CASSAKVGWHEQYF	TGTGCCAGCAGCGCCAAAGTCGGTTGGCACGAGCAGTACTTC
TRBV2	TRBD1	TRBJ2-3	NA	CASRRGQSTDTQYF	TGTGCCAGCAGGAGGGGGCAGTCAACAGATACGCAGTATTTT
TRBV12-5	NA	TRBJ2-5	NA	CASGLGIETQYF	TGTGCTAGTGGTTTGGGGATAGAGACCCAGTACTTC
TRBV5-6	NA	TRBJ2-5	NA	CASSWDVEETQYF	TGTGCCAGCAGCTGGGACGTTGAAGAGACCCAGTACTTC
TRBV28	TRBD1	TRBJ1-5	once	CASSTGTGVNQPQHF	TGTGCCAGCAGCACCGGGACAGGGGTCAATCAGCCCCAGCATTTT
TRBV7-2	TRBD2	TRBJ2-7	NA	CASSNSWGGSKEQYF	TGTGCCAGCAGCAACTCGTGGGGCGGGAGCAAGGAGCAGTACTTC
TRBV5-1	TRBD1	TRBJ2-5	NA	CASSTWGQFETQYF	TGCGCCAGCAGCACGTGGGGACAGTTCGAGACCCAGTACTTC
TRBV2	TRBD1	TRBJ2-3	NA	CASGIGQGAPDTQYF	TGTGCCAGCGGAATCGGACAGGGGGCTCCAGATACGCAGTATTTT
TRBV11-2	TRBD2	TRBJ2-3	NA	CASSLTSGDPTDTQYF	TGTGCCAGCAGCTTGACTAGCGGGGACCCCACAGATACGCAGTATTTT